The entry that follows covers one T cell receptor beta chain sequence. This sample was taken from a study of blood T cell repertoires in COVID-19. At the level of the study: COVID-19 samples from acute and convalescent phases originated in the United States, Italy and Spain.

This CDR3 has 15 amino acids. With 4 bases removed from V and 8 bases from J, the gap between germline ends came to 17 bases. Per the germline V gene, CDR1 is SNHLY and CDR2 is FYNNEI. Study members were between about 18 and 95 years old and lived in roughly 24 US regions. Membership in each cohort depended on participant-reported clinical history. Using immunoSEQ multiplex PCR, the repertoire was profiled, and TCRdb retains in-frame clones only, with some absent. The table has fewer than 300,000 clones, 75% to 95% seen once. This sequence joins TRBV2 and TRBJ2-2; D is ambiguous. Sequences were obtained from PBMCs or T cells enriched from blood (not recorded which). The clonotype comes from a woman aged 25 to 39 who had recovered from COVID-19. The DNA of the CDR3 is TGTGCCAGCAGTGCCCTCTCGACGGGTGGTGGGGAGCTGTTTTTT. Its protein product is CASSALSTGGGELFF.